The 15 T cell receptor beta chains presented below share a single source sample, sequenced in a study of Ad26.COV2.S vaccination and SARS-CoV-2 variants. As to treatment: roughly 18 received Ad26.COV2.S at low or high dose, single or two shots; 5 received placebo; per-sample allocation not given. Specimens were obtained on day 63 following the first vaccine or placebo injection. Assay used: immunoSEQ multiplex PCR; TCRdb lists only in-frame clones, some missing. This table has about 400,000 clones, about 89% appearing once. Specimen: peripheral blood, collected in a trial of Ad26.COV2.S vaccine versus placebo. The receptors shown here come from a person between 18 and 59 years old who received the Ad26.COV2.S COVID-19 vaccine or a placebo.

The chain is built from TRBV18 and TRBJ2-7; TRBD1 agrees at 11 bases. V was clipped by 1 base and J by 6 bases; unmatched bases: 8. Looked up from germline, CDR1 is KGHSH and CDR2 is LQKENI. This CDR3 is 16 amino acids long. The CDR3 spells CASSPLPSGQGGEQYF. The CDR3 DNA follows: TGTGCCAGCTCACCACTTCCTTCGGGACAGGGGGGCGAGCAGTACTTC.

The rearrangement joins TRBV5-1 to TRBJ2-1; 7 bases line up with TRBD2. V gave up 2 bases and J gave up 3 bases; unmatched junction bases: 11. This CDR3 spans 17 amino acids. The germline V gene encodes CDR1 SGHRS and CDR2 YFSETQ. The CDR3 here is CASSFGRRESGYNEQFF. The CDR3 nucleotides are TGCGCCAGCAGCTTCGGGAGGCGGGAGTCAGGCTACAATGAGCAGTTCTTC.

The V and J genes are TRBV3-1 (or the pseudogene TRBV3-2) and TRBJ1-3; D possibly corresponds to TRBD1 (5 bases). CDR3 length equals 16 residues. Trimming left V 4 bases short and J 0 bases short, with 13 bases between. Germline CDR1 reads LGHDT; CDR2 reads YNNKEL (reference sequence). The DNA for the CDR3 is TGTGCCAGCAGCCCCGGGGGAGGGCGCTCTGGAAACACCATATATTTT. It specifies CASSPGGGRSGNTIYF.

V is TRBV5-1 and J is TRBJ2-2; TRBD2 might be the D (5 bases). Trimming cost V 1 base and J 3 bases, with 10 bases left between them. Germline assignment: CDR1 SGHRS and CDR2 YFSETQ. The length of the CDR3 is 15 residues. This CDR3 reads CASSLSGGYTGELFF. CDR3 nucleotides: TGCGCCAGCAGCTTGTCCGGCGGGTACACCGGGGAGCTGTTTTTT. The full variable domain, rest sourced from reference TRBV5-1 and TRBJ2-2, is KAGVTQTPRYLIKTRGQQVTLSCSPISGHRSVSWYQQTPGQGLQFLFEYFSETQRNKGNFPGRFSGRQFSNSRSEMNVSTLELGDSALYLCASSLSGGYTGELFFGEGSRLTVL.

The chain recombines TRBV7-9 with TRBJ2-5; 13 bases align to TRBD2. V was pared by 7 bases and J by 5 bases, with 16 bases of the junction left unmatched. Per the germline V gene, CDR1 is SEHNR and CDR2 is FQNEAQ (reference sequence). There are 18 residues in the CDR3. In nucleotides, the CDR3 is TGTGCCAGCACGCGCGTCTGGACTAGCGGGAGACTTTCCGAGACCCAGTACTTC. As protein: CASTRVWTSGRLSETQYF.

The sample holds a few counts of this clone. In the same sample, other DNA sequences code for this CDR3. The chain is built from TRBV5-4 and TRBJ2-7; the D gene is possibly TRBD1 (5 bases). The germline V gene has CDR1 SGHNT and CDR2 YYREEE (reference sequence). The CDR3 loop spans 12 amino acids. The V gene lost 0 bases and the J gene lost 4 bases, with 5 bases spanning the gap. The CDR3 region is CASSLDRYEQYF. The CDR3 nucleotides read TGTGCCAGCAGCTTGGACAGGTACGAGCAGTACTTC.

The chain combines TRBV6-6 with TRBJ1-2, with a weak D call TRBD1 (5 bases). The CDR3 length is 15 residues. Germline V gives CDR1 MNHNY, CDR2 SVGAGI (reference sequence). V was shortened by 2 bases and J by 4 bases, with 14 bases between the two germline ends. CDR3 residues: CASSYSLGGGYGYTF. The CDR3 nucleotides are TGTGCCAGCAGTTACAGCCTTGGGGGGGGCTATGGCTACACCTTC.

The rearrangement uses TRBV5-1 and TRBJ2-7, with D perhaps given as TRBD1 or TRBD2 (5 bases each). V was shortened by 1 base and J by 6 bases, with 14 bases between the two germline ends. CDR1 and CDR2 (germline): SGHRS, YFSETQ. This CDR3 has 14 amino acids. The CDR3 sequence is CASSLKGRPSEQYF. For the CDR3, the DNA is TGCGCCAGCAGCTTGAAGGGACGGCCGAGCGAGCAGTACTTC.

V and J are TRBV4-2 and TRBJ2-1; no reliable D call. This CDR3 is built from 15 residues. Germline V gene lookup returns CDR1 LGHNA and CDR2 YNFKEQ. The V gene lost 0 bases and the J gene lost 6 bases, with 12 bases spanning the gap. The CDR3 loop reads CASSQEWVSLNEQFF. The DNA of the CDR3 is TGTGCCAGCAGCCAAGAATGGGTTAGCCTCAATGAGCAGTTCTTC.

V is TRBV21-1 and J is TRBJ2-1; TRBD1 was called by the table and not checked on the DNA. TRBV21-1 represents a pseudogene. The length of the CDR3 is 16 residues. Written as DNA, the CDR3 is TGTGCCAGCAGCAACGTTTTCGGACAGGGTGGAAATGAGCAGTTCTTC. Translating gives CASSNVFGQGGNEQFF.

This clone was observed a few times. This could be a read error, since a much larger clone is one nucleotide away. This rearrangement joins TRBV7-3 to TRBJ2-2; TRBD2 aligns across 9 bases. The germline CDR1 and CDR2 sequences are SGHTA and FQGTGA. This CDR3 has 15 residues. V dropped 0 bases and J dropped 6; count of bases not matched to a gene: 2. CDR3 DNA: TGTGCCAGCAGCTTAACTAGCGGGAGCGCCGGGGAGCTGTTTTTT. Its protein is CASSLTSGSAGELFF.

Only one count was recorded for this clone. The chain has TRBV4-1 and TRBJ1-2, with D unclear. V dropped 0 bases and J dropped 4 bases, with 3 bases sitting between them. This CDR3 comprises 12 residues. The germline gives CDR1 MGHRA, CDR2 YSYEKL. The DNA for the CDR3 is TGCGCCAGCAGCCAAGAATCCTATGGCTACACCTTC. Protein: CASSQESYGYTF.

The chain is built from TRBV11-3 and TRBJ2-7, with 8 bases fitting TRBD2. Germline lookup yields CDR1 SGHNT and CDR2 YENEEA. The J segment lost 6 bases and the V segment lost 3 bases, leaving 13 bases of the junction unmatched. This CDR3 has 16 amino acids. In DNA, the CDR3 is TGTGCCAGCAGCTTGAAATCGGGCAGCGGGGGCGGCGAGCAGTACTTC. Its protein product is CASSLKSGSGGGEQYF. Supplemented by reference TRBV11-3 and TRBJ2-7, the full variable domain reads EAGVVQSPRYKIIEKKQPVAFWCNPISGHNTLYWYLQNLGQGPELLIRYENEEAVDDSQLPKDRFSAERLKGVDSTLKIQPAELGDSAVYLCASSLKSGSGGGEQYFGPGTRLTVT.

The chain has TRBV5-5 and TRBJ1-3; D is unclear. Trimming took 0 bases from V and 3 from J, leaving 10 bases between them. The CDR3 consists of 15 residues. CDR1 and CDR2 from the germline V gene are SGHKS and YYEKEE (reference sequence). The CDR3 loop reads CASSLVPSLGNTIYF. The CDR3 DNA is TGTGCCAGCAGCTTGGTCCCCAGTCTTGGAAACACCATATATTTT.

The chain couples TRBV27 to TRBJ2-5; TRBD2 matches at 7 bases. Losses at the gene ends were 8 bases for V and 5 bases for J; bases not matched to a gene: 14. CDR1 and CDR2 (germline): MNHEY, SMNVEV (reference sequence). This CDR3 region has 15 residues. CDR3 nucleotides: TGTGCCAGCTCACCGTCGAGCGGGGTTCGGGAGACCCAGTACTTC. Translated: CASSPSSGVRETQYF.